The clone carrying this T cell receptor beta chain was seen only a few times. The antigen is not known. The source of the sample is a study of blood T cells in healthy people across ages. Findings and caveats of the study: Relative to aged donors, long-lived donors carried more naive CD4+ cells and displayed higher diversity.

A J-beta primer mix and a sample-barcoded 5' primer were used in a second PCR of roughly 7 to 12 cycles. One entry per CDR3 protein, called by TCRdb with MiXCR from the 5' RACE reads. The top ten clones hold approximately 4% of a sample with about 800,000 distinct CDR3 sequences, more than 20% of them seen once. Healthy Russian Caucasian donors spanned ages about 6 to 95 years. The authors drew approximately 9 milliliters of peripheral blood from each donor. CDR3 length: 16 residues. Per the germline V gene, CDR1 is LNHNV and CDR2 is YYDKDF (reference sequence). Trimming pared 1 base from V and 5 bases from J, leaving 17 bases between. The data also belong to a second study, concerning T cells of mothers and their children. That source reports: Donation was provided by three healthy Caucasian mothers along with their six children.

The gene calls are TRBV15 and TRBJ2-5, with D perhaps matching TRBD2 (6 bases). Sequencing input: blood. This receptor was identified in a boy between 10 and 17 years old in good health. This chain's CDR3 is CATSRVQSPGRETQYF. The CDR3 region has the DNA TGTGCCACCAGCAGAGTTCAGTCGCCGGGGAGGGAGACCCAGTACTTC.